This is a list of T cell receptor beta chains from one sample in a study of T cell responses to AZD1222 COVID-19 vaccine. This table comes from immunoSEQ multiplex PCR, and its TCRdb copy is limited to in-frame clones, with some not included. The profile shows over 95,000 clones, about 87% of them singletons. This specimen was peripheral blood, taken on day 0 of AZD1222 vaccination. The receptors here all came from an adult in good health. The CDR3 runs from the conserved cysteine through the conserved F or W. D genes are given only for firm matches. The listing skips clone size in some rows; elsewhere it reads once, few, many or a size class.

cdr3_aa	cdr3_nt	d_call	clone_size	v_call	j_call
CASNGAGGDTQYF	TGTGCCAGCAACGGTGCGGGGGGAGATACGCAGTATTTT	TRBD2	.	TRBV5-6	TRBJ2-3
CASSREVGLAGTGELFF	TGTGCCAGCAGCCGGGAAGTGGGACTAGCGGGAACCGGGGAGCTGTTTTTT	TRBD2	.	TRBV7-6	TRBJ2-2
CASTRDSDNSPLHF	TGTGCCAGCACCCGGGACAGTGACAATTCACCCCTCCACTTT	TRBD1	.	TRBV9	TRBJ1-6
CASSELDYNSPLHF	TGTGCCAGCAGTGAATTGGATTATAATTCACCCCTCCACTTT	.	.	TRBV2	TRBJ1-6
CASSLGSGIGQYF	TGCGCCAGCAGCTTGGGTAGCGGGATAGGGCAGTACTTC	TRBD2	.	TRBV5-1	TRBJ2-7
CASSLRNGDTQYF	TGTGCCAGCAGCTTACGGAATGGGGATACGCAGTATTTT	.	.	TRBV11-2	TRBJ2-3
CASSPQSFYGYTF	TGTGCCAGCAGTCCACAGAGCTTCTATGGCTACACCTTC	.	.	TRBV28	TRBJ1-2
CASSFTSGRGTGELFF	TGTGCCAGCAGTTTTACTAGCGGGAGAGGCACCGGGGAGCTGTTTTTT	TRBD2	.	TRBV27	TRBJ2-2
CASSPFDSTLSYEQYF	TGTGCCAGCAGCCCCTTCGATAGTACCCTCTCTTACGAGCAGTACTTC	.	.	TRBV9	TRBJ2-7
CAGRGSSTEAFF	TGTGCCGGGAGGGGGTCTAGCACTGAAGCTTTCTTT	.	.	TRBV28	TRBJ1-1
CASRGGQTDTQYF	TGTGCCAGCAGGGGGGGTCAGACAGATACGCAGTATTTT	.	.	TRBV6-5	TRBJ2-3
CSVARLAGTFYEQYF	TGCAGCGTCGCCCGCCTAGCGGGAACTTTCTACGAGCAGTACTTC	TRBD2	.	TRBV29-1	TRBJ2-7
CAWSAQETQYF	TGTGCCTGGAGTGCTCAAGAGACCCAGTACTTC	.	.	TRBV30	TRBJ2-5
CASSLYGEAGSNYGYTF	TGTGCCAGTAGTCTCTACGGAGAGGCGGGCTCTAACTATGGCTACACCTTC	.	.	TRBV19	TRBJ1-2
CASSRSSEGVWNSPLHF	TGCGCCAGCAGCCGATCATCAGAGGGGGTTTGGAATTCACCCCTCCACTTT	.	once	TRBV4-1	TRBJ1-6
CASSEGRLNQPQHF	TGTGCCAGCAGTGAGGGTCGCCTCAATCAGCCCCAGCATTTT	.	.	TRBV6-4	TRBJ1-5
CASSPLRDRGYQPQHF	TGTGCCAGCTCACCACTCCGGGACAGGGGTTATCAGCCCCAGCATTTT	TRBD1	.	TRBV18	TRBJ1-5
CASTGDSLSYEQYF	TGTGCCAGCACCGGGGACAGCCTCTCCTACGAGCAGTACTTC	TRBD1	.	TRBV6-6	TRBJ2-7
CASELGGPGNQPQHF	TGTGCCAGCGAATTAGGGGGGCCCGGCAATCAGCCCCAGCATTTT	.	.	TRBV28	TRBJ1-5
CASSFSGGNTGELFF	TGTGCCAGCAGTTTCTCGGGGGGGAACACCGGGGAGCTGTTTTTT	TRBD2	.	TRBV25-1	TRBJ2-2
CASREDRSSGNTIYF	TGTGCCAGCAGGGAGGACAGGTCCTCTGGAAACACCATATATTTT	TRBD1	.	TRBV19	TRBJ1-3
CASSYSNRGRREQYF	TGTGCCAGCAGTTACTCAAACAGGGGTCGACGCGAGCAGTACTTC	TRBD1	.	TRBV6-2/TRBV6-3	TRBJ2-7
CASSQDRPRALGTIYF	TGTGCCAGCAGCCAAGATAGGCCCAGGGCCCTCGGGACCATATATTTT	.	once	TRBV3-1/TRBV3-2	TRBJ1-3
CASRIETNTGELFF	TGTGCCAGCAGAATCGAAACGAACACCGGGGAGCTGTTTTTT	.	.	TRBV7-2	TRBJ2-2
CASSLRDRPVYGYTF	TGTGCCAGCAGTTTGAGGGACAGGCCGGTGTATGGCTACACCTTC	TRBD1	.	TRBV28	TRBJ1-2
CASSLGGLAGGAEQFF	TGCGCCAGCAGCTTGGGTGGACTAGCGGGAGGGGCTGAGCAGTTCTTC	TRBD2	.	TRBV5-1	TRBJ2-1
CASSMILGQGAEAFF	TGTGCCAGTAGTATGATCCTTGGGCAGGGGGCTGAAGCTTTCTTT	TRBD1	.	TRBV19	TRBJ1-1
CASSSRDRVGNTIYF	TGTGCCAGCAGCTCCCGGGACAGGGTTGGAAACACCATATATTTT	TRBD1	.	TRBV5-4	TRBJ1-3
CASSRQGGTEAFF	TGTGCCAGCAGTCGACAGGGGGGCACTGAAGCTTTCTTT	TRBD1	.	TRBV11-3	TRBJ1-1
CASSLLGAIIYGYTF	TGTGCCAGCAGTTTATTAGGGGCGATAATCTATGGCTACACCTTC	.	.	TRBV28	TRBJ1-2
CASSPTGARGYNEQFF	TGTGCCAGCAGTCCTACTGGGGCTAGGGGGTACAATGAGCAGTTCTTC	.	.	TRBV13	TRBJ2-1
CAWSWEGEQYF	TGTGCCTGGAGTTGGGAGGGCGAGCAGTACTTC	TRBD2	few	TRBV30	TRBJ2-7
CASSLETGGTGELFF	TGTGCCAGCAGTTTGGAGACAGGGGGCACCGGGGAGCTGTTTTTT	TRBD1	.	TRBV6-4	TRBJ2-2
CASRQSSYNSPLHF	TGCGCCAGCAGACAGAGCTCCTATAATTCACCCCTCCACTTT	.	.	TRBV4-3	TRBJ1-6
CASRVYETGGYEQYF	TGTGCCAGCAGGGTATACGAGACAGGGGGCTACGAGCAGTACTTC	TRBD1	.	TRBV11-2	TRBJ2-7
CASSLRPQRGGLNYGYTF	TGTGCCAGCAGCTTACGCCCACAAAGAGGGGGTTTAAACTATGGCTACACCTTC	.	few	TRBV7-2	TRBJ1-2
CASRNGQFTGELFF	TGTGCCAGCAGAAACGGACAGTTCACCGGGGAGCTGTTTTTT	.	.	TRBV27	TRBJ2-2
CASSKATGYSGNTIYF	TGTGCCAGCAGCAAAGCTACAGGGTACTCTGGAAACACCATATATTTT	.	.	TRBV5-6	TRBJ1-3
CASSYQTGNYGYTF	TGTGCCAGCAGTTACCAGACAGGGAACTATGGCTACACCTTC	TRBD1	once	TRBV6-5	TRBJ1-2
CASSALAGKNEQFF	TGTGCCAGCAGTGCGTTAGCGGGGAAAAATGAGCAGTTCTTC	TRBD2	.	TRBV2	TRBJ2-1
CASSFLGTEAFF	TGTGCCAGCAGTTTTCTTGGTACTGAAGCTTTCTTT	.	once	TRBV27	TRBJ1-1
CASSLPVQETQYF	TGTGCCAGCAGCTTACCAGTCCAAGAGACCCAGTACTTC	.	.	TRBV7-8	TRBJ2-5
CASSWTARGNSPLHF	TGTGCCAGCAGCTGGACAGCCCGGGGTAATTCACCCCTCCACTTT	.	.	TRBV11-2	TRBJ1-6
CASSGPGQGSNEQFF	TGTGCCAGCAGCGGACCAGGACAGGGTAGCAATGAGCAGTTCTTC	TRBD1	.	TRBV7-8	TRBJ2-1
CASSAGTTLTGELFF	TGTGCCAGTAGTGCCGGGACTACCCTCACCGGGGAGCTGTTTTTT	TRBD2	.	TRBV19	TRBJ2-2
CASSQPTGSLETQYF	TGTGCCAGCAGCCAACCGACAGGCTCTTTAGAGACCCAGTACTTC	.	once	TRBV21-1	TRBJ2-5
CSVVGGQGSDEQFF	TGCAGCGTTGTGGGGGGACAGGGAAGCGATGAGCAGTTCTTC	TRBD1	.	TRBV29-1	TRBJ2-1
CASSREAGVNNEQFF	TGTGCCAGCAGCCGAGAAGCGGGGGTTAACAATGAGCAGTTCTTC	TRBD2	.	TRBV7-8	TRBJ2-1
CASSSLPAGVAYEQYF	TGTGCCAGCAGCTCTCTTCCAGCGGGAGTAGCCTACGAGCAGTACTTC	TRBD2	.	TRBV7-8	TRBJ2-7
CASSPTAGVGTEAFF	TGTGCCAGCAGCCCCACAGCAGGGGTAGGGACTGAAGCTTTCTTT	.	.	TRBV5-4	TRBJ1-1
CASSLGTNTDTQYF	TGTGCCAGCAGTTTAGGGACCAACACAGATACGCAGTATTTT	.	.	TRBV28	TRBJ2-3
CASSQDTLAENYEQYF	TGTGCCAGCAGCCAAGATACTCTAGCGGAGAACTACGAGCAGTACTTC	TRBD2	.	TRBV4-2	TRBJ2-7
CASSVVGGGAETQYF	TGTGCCAGCAGCGTAGTGGGAGGGGGCGCGGAGACCCAGTACTTC	.	.	TRBV9	TRBJ2-5
CASSITGNSYNEQFF	TGTGCCAGTAGTATTACAGGGAACTCCTACAATGAGCAGTTCTTC	.	.	TRBV19	TRBJ2-1